This TCR beta chain was obtained from a study of PD-L1 blockade in urothelial cancer. The data were produced by immunoSEQ multiplex PCR, yet TCRdb's version contains in-frame clones alone and is incomplete. The sample consists of about 74,000 clones, approximately 80% of them appearing once. The material was PBMCs, obtained around atezolizumab (anti-PD-L1) treatment. This clonotype was sampled from a man aged 65 to 85 with urothelial cancer.

The CDR3 DNA reads as TGTGCCAGCAGCTCCGACAGGGGATCGGGTGAGACCCAGTACTTC. Residues: CASSSDRGSGETQYF. V gene TRBV11-1 combines with J gene TRBJ2-5; the match to TRBD1 covers 8 bases. Germline V gene data show CDR1 as SGHAT and CDR2 as FQDESV (reference sequence). Trimming at V came to 4 bases and at J to 5 bases, leaving 9 bases not matched to a gene. The CDR3 covers 15 residues. The full variable domain, its missing parts supplied by reference TRBV11-1 and TRBJ2-5, is EAEVAQSPRYKITEKSQAVAFWCDPISGHATLYWYRQILGQGPELLVQFQDESVVDDSQLPKDRFSAERLKGVDSTLKIQPAELGDSAMYLCASSSDRGSGETQYFGPGTRLLVL.